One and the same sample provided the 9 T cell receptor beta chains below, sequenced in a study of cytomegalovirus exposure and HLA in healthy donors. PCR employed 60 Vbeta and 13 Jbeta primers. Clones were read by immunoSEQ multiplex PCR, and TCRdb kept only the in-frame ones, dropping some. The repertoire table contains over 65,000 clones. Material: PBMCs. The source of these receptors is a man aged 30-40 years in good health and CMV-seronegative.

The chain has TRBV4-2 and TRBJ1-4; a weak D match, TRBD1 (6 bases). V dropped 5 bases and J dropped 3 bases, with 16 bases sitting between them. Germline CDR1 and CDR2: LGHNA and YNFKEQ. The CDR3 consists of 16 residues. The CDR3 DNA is TGTGCCAGCAGCTCTCACCTACAGGGATCTAATGAAAAACTGTTTTTT. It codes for CASSSHLQGSNEKLFF.

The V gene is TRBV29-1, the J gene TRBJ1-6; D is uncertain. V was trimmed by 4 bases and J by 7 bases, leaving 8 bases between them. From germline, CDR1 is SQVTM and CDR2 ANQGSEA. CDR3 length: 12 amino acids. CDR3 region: CSVGTGNSPLHF. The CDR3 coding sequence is TGCAGCGTTGGGACGGGGAATTCACCCCTCCACTTT.

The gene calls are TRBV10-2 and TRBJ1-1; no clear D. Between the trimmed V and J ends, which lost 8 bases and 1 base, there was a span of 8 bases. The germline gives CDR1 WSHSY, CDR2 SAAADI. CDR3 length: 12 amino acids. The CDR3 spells CASGFGNTEAFF. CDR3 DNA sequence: TGCGCCAGCGGTTTCGGGAACACTGAAGCTTTCTTT.

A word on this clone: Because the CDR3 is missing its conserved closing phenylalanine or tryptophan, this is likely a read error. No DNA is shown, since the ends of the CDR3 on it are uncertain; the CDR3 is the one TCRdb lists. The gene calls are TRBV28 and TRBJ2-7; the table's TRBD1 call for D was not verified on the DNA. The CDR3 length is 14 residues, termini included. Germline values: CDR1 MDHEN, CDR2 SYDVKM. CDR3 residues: CASSLGTGPPSGVL.

This CDR3 reads CASSFTGPSYEQYF. Here the CDR3 DNA reads TGCGCCAGCAGCTTTACAGGGCCTTCCTACGAGCAGTACTTC. The chain carries TRBV5-1 and TRBJ2-7; tentatively, D is TRBD1 (6 bases). Looked up from germline, CDR1 is SGHRS and CDR2 is YFSETQ. Trimming took 2 bases from V and 1 from J, leaving 10 bases between them. This CDR3 has 14 amino acids.

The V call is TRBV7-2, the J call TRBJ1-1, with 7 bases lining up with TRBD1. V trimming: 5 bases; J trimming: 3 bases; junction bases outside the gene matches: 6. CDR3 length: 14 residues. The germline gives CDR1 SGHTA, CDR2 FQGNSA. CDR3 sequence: CASSQGQTHTEAFF. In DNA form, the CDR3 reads TGTGCCAGCAGCCAGGGACAGACTCACACTGAAGCTTTCTTT.

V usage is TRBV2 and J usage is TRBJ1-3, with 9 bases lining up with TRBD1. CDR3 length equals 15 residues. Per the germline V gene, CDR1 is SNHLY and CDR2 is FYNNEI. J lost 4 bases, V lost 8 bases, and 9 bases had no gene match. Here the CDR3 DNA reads TGTGCCAGCGGGGACAGGGTAAACCTCGGAAACACCATATATTTT. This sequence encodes CASGDRVNLGNTIYF.

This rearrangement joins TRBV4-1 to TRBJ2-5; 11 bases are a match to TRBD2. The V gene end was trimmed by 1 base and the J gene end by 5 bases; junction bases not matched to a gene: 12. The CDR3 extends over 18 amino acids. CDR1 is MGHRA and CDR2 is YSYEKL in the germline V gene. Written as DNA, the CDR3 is TGCGCCAGCAGCCAAGGTAGCGGGAGGGCCCGAGGGGGGGAGACCCAGTACTTC. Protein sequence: CASSQGSGRARGGETQYF.

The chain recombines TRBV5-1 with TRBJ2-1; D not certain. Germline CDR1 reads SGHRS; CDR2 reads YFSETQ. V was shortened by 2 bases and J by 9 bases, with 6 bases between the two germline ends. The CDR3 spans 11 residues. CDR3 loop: CASSFQAEQFF. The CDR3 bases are TGCGCCAGCAGCTTTCAAGCTGAGCAGTTCTTC.